These T cell receptor beta chains were read from a single sample in a study of T cell responses to AZD1222 COVID-19 vaccine. Some clones are missing from TCRdb's copy, which holds only in-frame ones; the method was immunoSEQ multiplex PCR. This table has roughly 100,000 clones, around nine tenths appearing once. The sample here was peripheral blood, taken 28 days after the second dose of the MenACWY control vaccine. These receptors were collected from an adult who received the MenACWY meningococcal vaccine as a control. Each CDR3 is given with its conserved first and last residue. A D gene is named only where the DNA matches it firmly. Some rows mark clone size as missing; the rest say once, few, many or name a class of expanded clone.

size: NA
J: TRBJ1-4
D: NA
V: TRBV18
DNA: TGTGCCAGCTCACCTCGCAATGAAAAACTGTTTTTT
CDR3: CASSPRNEKLFF

size: NA
J: TRBJ1-2
D: TRBD1
V: TRBV28
DNA: TGTGCCAGCACCTCGACAGGGGCCGGCTACACCTTC
CDR3: CASTSTGAGYTF

size: NA
J: TRBJ1-2
D: TRBD1
V: TRBV28
DNA: TGTGCCAGCAGTTTTCTTACAGGGGGCGTCCTGTCTGGCTACACCTTC
CDR3: CASSFLTGGVLSGYTF

size: NA
J: TRBJ2-2
D: TRBD2
V: TRBV27
DNA: TGTGCCAGCAGTTTAGCCGGACTAGCGGGGGGGATGAACACCGGGGAGCTGTTTTTT
CDR3: CASSLAGLAGGMNTGELFF

size: NA
J: TRBJ2-1
D: NA
V: TRBV10-3
DNA: TGTGCCATCAAAGATACCCGGAGGGGAGATGAGCAGTTCTTC
CDR3: CAIKDTRRGDEQFF

size: NA
J: TRBJ1-1
D: NA
V: TRBV2
DNA: TGTGCCAGCAGGAAGGTTGGCGCTGAAGCTTTCTTT
CDR3: CASRKVGAEAFF

size: NA
J: TRBJ2-1
D: NA
V: TRBV11-2
DNA: TGTGCCAGCAGCTTATTTAACAGCTACAATGAGCAGTTCTTC
CDR3: CASSLFNSYNEQFF

size: NA
J: TRBJ1-4
D: NA
V: TRBV30
DNA: TGTGCCTGGACAGGGGATGAAAAACTGTTTTTT
CDR3: CAWTGDEKLFF

size: NA
J: TRBJ1-3
D: NA
V: TRBV7-9
DNA: TGTGCCAGCAGCTTCGAGGCAGACACCATATATTTT
CDR3: CASSFEADTIYF

size: NA
J: TRBJ2-7
D: TRBD1
V: TRBV3-1/TRBV3-2
DNA: TGTGCCAGCAGCCAAGACAGGGGGCCCTCCTACGAGCAGTACTTC
CDR3: CASSQDRGPSYEQYF

size: once
J: TRBJ2-7
D: NA
V: TRBV11-2
DNA: TGTGCCAGCAGCTACAACCCTCGGGGGGCTTCTGAATACGAGCAGTACTTC
CDR3: CASSYNPRGASEYEQYF

size: NA
J: TRBJ2-7
D: NA
V: TRBV27
DNA: TGTGCCAGCAGCCTCCTTGAGCAGTACTTC
CDR3: CASSLLEQYF

size: NA
J: TRBJ2-6
D: NA
V: TRBV11-2
DNA: TGTGCCAGCAGCTTACCTGGTCTGGGGGCCGGGGCCAACGTCCTGACTTTC
CDR3: CASSLPGLGAGANVLTF

size: NA
J: TRBJ2-2
D: NA
V: TRBV4-1
DNA: TGCGCCAGCAGCCAAGATACGGCGGGGAACACCGGGGAGCTGTTTTTT
CDR3: CASSQDTAGNTGELFF

size: NA
J: TRBJ2-2
D: NA
V: TRBV24-1
DNA: TGTGCCACCAGTGACCCCGGGACCAACACCGGGGAGCTGTTTTTT
CDR3: CATSDPGTNTGELFF

size: NA
J: TRBJ1-4
D: NA
V: TRBV3-1/TRBV3-2
DNA: TGTGCCAGCAGCGAAGGAGGGAAGGAACTGTTTTTT
CDR3: CASSEGGKELFF

size: NA
J: TRBJ1-1
D: NA
V: TRBV7-3
DNA: TGTGCCAGCAGCCGAAGGGCGGACACTGAAGCTTTCTTT
CDR3: CASSRRADTEAFF

size: few
J: TRBJ1-5
D: NA
V: TRBV7-2
DNA: TGTGCCAGCAGCTTATTCGACGGAATCAATCAGCCCCAGCATTTT
CDR3: CASSLFDGINQPQHF

size: NA
J: TRBJ1-4
D: TRBD1
V: TRBV28
DNA: TGTGCCAGCAGTTTATGGGGGACAGGGGGCAGAGAAAAACTGTTTTTT
CDR3: CASSLWGTGGREKLFF

size: NA
J: TRBJ2-7
D: NA
V: TRBV29-1
DNA: TGCAGCGTTGAAAATATCCCCGGGCGGGAGCAGTACTTC
CDR3: CSVENIPGREQYF

size: NA
J: TRBJ1-2
D: NA
V: TRBV5-1
DNA: TGCGCCAGCAGCTTGGGGCAGACCTATGGCTACACCTTC
CDR3: CASSLGQTYGYTF

size: NA
J: TRBJ1-1
D: TRBD1
V: TRBV6-4
DNA: TGTGCCAGCAGTGAAGGGACAGGTAAGAACACTGAAGCTTTCTTT
CDR3: CASSEGTGKNTEAFF

size: NA
J: TRBJ1-2
D: NA
V: TRBV2
DNA: TGTGCCAGCAGGTCGAACTTTAACTATGGCTACACCTTC
CDR3: CASRSNFNYGYTF

size: once
J: TRBJ2-3
D: NA
V: TRBV10-1
DNA: TGCGCCAGCAGTGACAGGGGAGCGGAGAGCACAGATACGCAGTATTTT
CDR3: CASSDRGAESTDTQYF

size: NA
J: TRBJ2-7
D: TRBD1
V: TRBV5-5
DNA: TGTGCCAGCAGCTTGGAGACAGGGTTGGGTTACGAGCAGTACTTC
CDR3: CASSLETGLGYEQYF

size: NA
J: TRBJ2-3
D: NA
V: TRBV4-3
DNA: TGCGCCAGCAGCCACAGGGTATATAGCACAGATACGCAGTATTTT
CDR3: CASSHRVYSTDTQYF

size: NA
J: TRBJ2-1
D: NA
V: TRBV9
DNA: TGTGCCAGCAGCGGGAACAGGAACAATGAGCAGTTCTTC
CDR3: CASSGNRNNEQFF

size: medium-sized
J: TRBJ2-7
D: TRBD1
V: TRBV28
DNA: TGTGCCAGCACCGGGGTGGGACAGGGCTCCTACGAGCAGTACTTC
CDR3: CASTGVGQGSYEQYF

size: NA
J: TRBJ2-1
D: TRBD1
V: TRBV4-3
DNA: TGCGCCAGCAGCCAAGAAAGGGACAGGGCATACGAGCAGTTCTTC
CDR3: CASSQERDRAYEQFF

size: NA
J: TRBJ2-2
D: NA
V: TRBV7-2
DNA: TGTGCCAGCAGCGGGGGGACAAGCGGGGAGCTGTTTTTT
CDR3: CASSGGTSGELFF

size: NA
J: TRBJ2-2
D: NA
V: TRBV24-1
DNA: TGTGCCACCAGTGATACGCTAGGGATCGGGGAGCTGTTTTTT
CDR3: CATSDTLGIGELFF

size: NA
J: TRBJ1-4
D: NA
V: TRBV28
DNA: TGTGCCAGCAGCACCTTCGGCAGAGGGGATGAAAAACTGTTTTTT
CDR3: CASSTFGRGDEKLFF

size: NA
J: TRBJ1-2
D: NA
V: TRBV7-2
DNA: TGTGCCAGCAGCCTAGGCCAGAACTATGGCTACACCTTC
CDR3: CASSLGQNYGYTF

size: NA
J: TRBJ1-2
D: NA
V: TRBV11-2
DNA: TGTGCCAGCAGCTTTGTAGGGTCCTATGGCTACACCTTC
CDR3: CASSFVGSYGYTF

size: NA
J: TRBJ1-1
D: NA
V: TRBV28
DNA: TGTGCCAGCACCCTGACAAACACTGAAGCTTTCTTT
CDR3: CASTLTNTEAFF

size: NA
J: TRBJ2-7
D: NA
V: TRBV7-6
DNA: TGTGCCAGCAGCCGCCTCAAGGGGCAGGGGTACGACGAGCAGTACTTC
CDR3: CASSRLKGQGYDEQYF

size: once
J: TRBJ2-1
D: NA
V: TRBV19
DNA: TGTGCCAGTAGTATAGCGTTGGGGAATGAGCAGTTCTTC
CDR3: CASSIALGNEQFF

size: NA
J: TRBJ2-5
D: TRBD1
V: TRBV7-9
DNA: TGTGCCAGCAGCTTAGCTCAAACAGGGGGAGAGACCCAGTACTTC
CDR3: CASSLAQTGGETQYF

size: once
J: TRBJ1-1
D: TRBD1
V: TRBV19
DNA: TGTGCCAGTAGTCGACAGGGGAACACTGAAGCTTTCTTT
CDR3: CASSRQGNTEAFF

size: NA
J: TRBJ1-6
D: TRBD1
V: TRBV6-1
DNA: TGTGCCAGCAGTGAAACGGGACAGGGATGGTTTTCACCCCTCCACTTT
CDR3: CASSETGQGWFSPLHF

size: NA
J: TRBJ2-1
D: NA
V: TRBV7-6
DNA: TGTGCCAGCAGCTTAGGCGTGGAAGGAGAGCAGTTCTTC
CDR3: CASSLGVEGEQFF

size: NA
J: TRBJ1-1
D: TRBD1
V: TRBV4-1
DNA: TGCGCCAGCAGCCAAGCAGGGGGGGGTGCCACTGAAGCTTTCTTT
CDR3: CASSQAGGGATEAFF

size: NA
J: TRBJ2-1
D: TRBD2
V: TRBV6-4
DNA: TGTGCCAGCAGTACGGGACTAGCGGGGGGGCACAATGAGCAGTTCTTC
CDR3: CASSTGLAGGHNEQFF

size: NA
J: TRBJ1-1
D: NA
V: TRBV12-5
DNA: TGTGCTAGTGGTTTGGAATCATACACTGAAGCTTTCTTT
CDR3: CASGLESYTEAFF

size: NA
J: TRBJ2-7
D: NA
V: TRBV6-2/TRBV6-3
DNA: TGTGCCAGCAGTTACCCTTGGCCTGGGGTATCCTACGAGCAGTACTTC
CDR3: CASSYPWPGVSYEQYF

size: NA
J: TRBJ1-5
D: NA
V: TRBV5-6
DNA: TGTGCCAGCAGTTCCCATCAGCCCCAGCATTTT
CDR3: CASSSHQPQHF

size: NA
J: TRBJ2-7
D: TRBD1
V: TRBV18
DNA: TGTGCCAGCTCACCATCCCTCACAGGGGGATCCTACGAGCAGTACTTC
CDR3: CASSPSLTGGSYEQYF

size: few
J: TRBJ1-2
D: NA
V: TRBV30
DNA: TGTGCCTACCAGGTTAACTATGGCTACACCTTC
CDR3: CAYQVNYGYTF

size: NA
J: TRBJ2-1
D: NA
V: TRBV2
DNA: TGTGCCAGGCAACGGGGGCCGAGCTCCTACAATGAGCAGTTCTTC
CDR3: CARQRGPSSYNEQFF

size: NA
J: TRBJ1-1
D: NA
V: TRBV7-8
DNA: TGTGCCAGCAGCCCCGGGGGCCCTGAAGCTTTCTTT
CDR3: CASSPGGPEAFF